Here is one T cell receptor (beta chain) with its context. Its antigen is not identified. This sample stems from a study of vaccination and CD4 T cells after COVID-19. As to treatment: approximately nine-day PBMC culture with coronavirus spike peptide pools or control peptides (ViraFEST assay). The unexposed donor provided CD4+ T cells, which were taken before the COVID-19 pandemic (2011-2018). With the Oncomine TCR Beta short-read assay, DNA from cultured CD4+ T cells was sequenced. It was from cultured CD4+ T cells that genomic DNA was extracted. MiXCR, applied by TCRdb to the PCR reads, yields one record per CDR3 protein. Of 9,000 to 10,000 distinct CDR3 sequences listed, about 35% were seen once; the top ten hold about 20%. With 1 base removed from V and 5 bases from J, the gap between germline ends came to 15 bases. CDR3 length: 15 residues.

The V call is TRBV5-3, the J call TRBJ2-5, with D possibly being TRBD1 or TRBD2 (5 bases each). TRBV5-3 falls under the ORF class, with uncertain function. This clonotype originated in a human donor in good health. The sample consisted of CD4+ T cells from blood, cultured in vitro. The CDR3 region is CARSLRGPPGETQYF. CDR3 nucleotide sequence: TGTGCCAGAAGCTTGAGGGGACCCCCGGGGGAGACCCAGTACTTC.